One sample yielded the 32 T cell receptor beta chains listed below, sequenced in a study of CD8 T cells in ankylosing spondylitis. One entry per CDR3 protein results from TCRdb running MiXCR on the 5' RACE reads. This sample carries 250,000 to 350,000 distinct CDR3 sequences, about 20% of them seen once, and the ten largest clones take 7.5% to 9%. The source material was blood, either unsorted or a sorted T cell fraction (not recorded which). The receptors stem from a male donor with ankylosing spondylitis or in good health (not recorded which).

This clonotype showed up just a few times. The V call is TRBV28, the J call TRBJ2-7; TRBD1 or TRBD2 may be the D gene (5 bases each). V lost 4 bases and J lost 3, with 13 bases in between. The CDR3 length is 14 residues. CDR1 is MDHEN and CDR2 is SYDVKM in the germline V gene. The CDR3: CASSSASGGYEQYV. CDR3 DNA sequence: TGTGCCAGCAGTTCAGCCTCTGGGGGCTACGAGCAGTACGTC.

The CDR3 DNA reads as TGTGCCAGCAGCCGCCGGGAGACGATTCCGGATGAGCAGTTCTTC. It yields the protein CASSRRETIPDEQFF. The chain links TRBV3-1 to TRBJ2-1; TRBD2 might be the D (6 bases). Germline loops: CDR1 LGHDT, CDR2 YNNKEL (reference sequence). Trimming pared 4 bases from V and 8 bases from J, leaving 18 bases between. The CDR3 runs to 15 residues.

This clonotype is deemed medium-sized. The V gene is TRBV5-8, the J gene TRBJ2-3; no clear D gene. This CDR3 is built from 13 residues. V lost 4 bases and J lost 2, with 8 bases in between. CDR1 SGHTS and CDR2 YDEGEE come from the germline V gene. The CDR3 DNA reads TGTGCCAGCAGCCAAAACCCCACAGATACGCAGTATTTT. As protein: CASSQNPTDTQYF.

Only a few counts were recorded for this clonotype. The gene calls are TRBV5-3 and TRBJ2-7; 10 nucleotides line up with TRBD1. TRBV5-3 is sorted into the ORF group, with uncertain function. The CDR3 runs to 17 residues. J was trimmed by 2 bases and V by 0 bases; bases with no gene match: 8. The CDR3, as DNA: TGTGCCAGAAGCTTGGTCACCCGGGACAGGGGACCCTACGAGCAGTACGTC. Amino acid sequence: CARSLVTRDRGPYEQYV.

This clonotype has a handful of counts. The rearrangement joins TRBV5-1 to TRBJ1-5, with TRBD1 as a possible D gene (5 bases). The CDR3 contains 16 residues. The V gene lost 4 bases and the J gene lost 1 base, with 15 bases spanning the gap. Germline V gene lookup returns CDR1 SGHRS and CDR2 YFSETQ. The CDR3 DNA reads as TGCGCCAGCAGCCCTGGTTTCGGGGGGAGCAATCAGCCCCAGCATTTT. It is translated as CASSPGFGGSNQPQHF.

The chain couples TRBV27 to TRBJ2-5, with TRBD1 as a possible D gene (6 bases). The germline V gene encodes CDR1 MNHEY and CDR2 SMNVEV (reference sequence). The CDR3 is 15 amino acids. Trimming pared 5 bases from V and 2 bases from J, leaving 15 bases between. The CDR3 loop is CASSPYRESQETQYF. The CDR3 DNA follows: TGTGCCAGCAGTCCATACAGGGAATCACAAGAGACCCAGTACTTC.

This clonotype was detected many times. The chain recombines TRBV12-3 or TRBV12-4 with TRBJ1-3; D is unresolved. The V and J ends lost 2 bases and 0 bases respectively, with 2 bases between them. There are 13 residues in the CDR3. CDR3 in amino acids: CASSLFSGNTIYF. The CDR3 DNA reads TGTGCCAGCAGTTTATTCTCTGGAAACACCATATATTTT.

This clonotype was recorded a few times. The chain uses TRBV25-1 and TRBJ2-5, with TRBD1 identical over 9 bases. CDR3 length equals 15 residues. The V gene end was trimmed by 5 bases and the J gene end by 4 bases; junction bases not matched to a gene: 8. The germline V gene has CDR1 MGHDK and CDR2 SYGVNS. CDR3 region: CASSRRTGAGETQYF. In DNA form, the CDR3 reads TGTGCCAGCAGTAGGAGGACAGGGGCGGGAGAGACCCAGTACTTC. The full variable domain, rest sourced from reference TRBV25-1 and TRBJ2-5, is EADIYQTPRYLVIGTGKKITLECSQTMGHDKMYWYQQDPGMELHLIHYSYGVNSTEKGDLSSESTVSRIRTEHFPLTLESARPSHTSQYLCASSRRTGAGETQYFGPGTRLLVL.

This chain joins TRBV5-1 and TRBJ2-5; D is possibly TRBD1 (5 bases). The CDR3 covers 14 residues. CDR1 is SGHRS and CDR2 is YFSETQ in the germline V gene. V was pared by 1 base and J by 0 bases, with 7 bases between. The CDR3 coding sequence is TGCGCCAGCAGCTTGAGACAGCACCAAGAGACCCAGTACTTC. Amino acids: CASSLRQHQETQYF.

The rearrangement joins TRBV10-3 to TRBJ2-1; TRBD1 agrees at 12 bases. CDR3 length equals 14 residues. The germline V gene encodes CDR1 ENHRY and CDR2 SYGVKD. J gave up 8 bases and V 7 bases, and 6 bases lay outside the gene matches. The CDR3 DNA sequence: TGTGCCATCACCGGGACAGGGGGCGCGGATGAGCAGTTCTTC. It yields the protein CAITGTGGADEQFF.

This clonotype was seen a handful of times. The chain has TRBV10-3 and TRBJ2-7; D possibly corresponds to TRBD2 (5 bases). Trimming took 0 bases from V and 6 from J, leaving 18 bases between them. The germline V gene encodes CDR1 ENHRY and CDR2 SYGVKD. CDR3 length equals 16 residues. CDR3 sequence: CAISESSTPSSGEQYV. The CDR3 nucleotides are TGTGCCATCAGTGAGTCGAGTACGCCTAGCTCGGGCGAGCAGTACGTC.

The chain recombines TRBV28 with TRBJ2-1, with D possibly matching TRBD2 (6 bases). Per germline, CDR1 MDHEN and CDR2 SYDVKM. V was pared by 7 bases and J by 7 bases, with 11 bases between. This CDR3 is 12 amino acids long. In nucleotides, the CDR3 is TGTGCCAGCAACCCCGGGAGAAATGAGCAGTTCTTC. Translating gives CASNPGRNEQFF. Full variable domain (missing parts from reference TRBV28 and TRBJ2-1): DVKVTQSSRYLVKRTGEKVFLECVQDMDHENMFWYRQDPGLGLRLIYFSYDVKMKEKGDIPEGYSVSREKKERFSLILESASTNQTSMYLCASNPGRNEQFFGPGTRLTVL.

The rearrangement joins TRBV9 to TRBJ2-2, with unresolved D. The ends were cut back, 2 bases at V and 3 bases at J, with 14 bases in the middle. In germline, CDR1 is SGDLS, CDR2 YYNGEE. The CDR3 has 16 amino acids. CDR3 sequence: CASSVNTPPYTGELFF. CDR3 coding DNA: TGTGCCAGCAGCGTTAACACGCCTCCCTACACCGGGGAGCTGTTTTTT.

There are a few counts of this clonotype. For the CDR3, the DNA is TGTGCCAGCAGCTTATTGGTATCAACTAGTCAGTACACCGGGGAGCTGTTTTTT. Translating it yields CASSLLVSTSQYTGELFF. This chain joins TRBV7-8 and TRBJ2-2, with D perhaps matching TRBD2 (5 bases). V lost 2 bases and J lost 3, with 19 bases in between. The CDR3 consists of 18 residues. Per the germline V gene, CDR1 is SGHVS and CDR2 is FQNEAQ.

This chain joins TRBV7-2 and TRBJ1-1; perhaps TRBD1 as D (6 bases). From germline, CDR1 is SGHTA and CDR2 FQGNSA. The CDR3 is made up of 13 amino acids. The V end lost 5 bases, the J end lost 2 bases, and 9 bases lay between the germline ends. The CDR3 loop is CASSRDTNTEAFF. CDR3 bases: TGTGCCAGCAGCCGGGACACCAACACTGAAGCTTTCTTT.

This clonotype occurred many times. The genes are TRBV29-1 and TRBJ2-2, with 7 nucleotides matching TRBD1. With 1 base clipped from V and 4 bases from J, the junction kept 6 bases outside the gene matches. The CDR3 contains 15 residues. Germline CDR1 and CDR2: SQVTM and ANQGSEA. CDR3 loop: CSVEVPTGTTGELFF. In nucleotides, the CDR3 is TGCAGCGTTGAAGTCCCGACAGGGACCACCGGGGAGCTGTTTTTT.

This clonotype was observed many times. The CDR3 DNA is TGTGCCTGGAGTGTACTGTTAAACATTCAGTACTTC. This sequence encodes CAWSVLLNIQYF. V gene TRBV30 combines with J gene TRBJ2-4; D remains ambiguous. Germline CDR1 GTSNPN, CDR2 SVGIG (reference sequence). The CDR3 covers 12 residues. V lost 0 bases, J lost 6 bases, and 6 bases lay in between.

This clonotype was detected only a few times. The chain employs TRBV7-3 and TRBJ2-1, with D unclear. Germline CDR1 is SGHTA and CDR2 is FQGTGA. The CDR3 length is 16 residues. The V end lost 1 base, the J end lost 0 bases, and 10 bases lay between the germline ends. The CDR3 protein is CASSLSQISSYNEQFF. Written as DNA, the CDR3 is TGTGCCAGCAGCTTAAGTCAGATTAGCTCCTACAATGAGCAGTTCTTC.

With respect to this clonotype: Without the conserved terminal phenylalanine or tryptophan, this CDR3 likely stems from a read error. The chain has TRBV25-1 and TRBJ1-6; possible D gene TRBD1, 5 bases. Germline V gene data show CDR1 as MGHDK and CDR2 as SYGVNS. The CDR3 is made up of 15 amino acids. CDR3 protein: CASSEYRGVNSPLHV. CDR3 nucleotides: TGTGCCAGTAGTGAATATAGGGGTGTTAATTCACCCCTCCACGTT.

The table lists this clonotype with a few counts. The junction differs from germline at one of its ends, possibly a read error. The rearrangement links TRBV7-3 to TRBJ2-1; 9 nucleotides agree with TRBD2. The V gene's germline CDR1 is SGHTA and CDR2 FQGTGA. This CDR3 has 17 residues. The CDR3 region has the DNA TGTGTCAGCAGCTTAACCCGGGCGGGGGGGTCCTACAATGAGCAGTTCTTC. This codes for CVSSLTRAGGSYNEQFF.

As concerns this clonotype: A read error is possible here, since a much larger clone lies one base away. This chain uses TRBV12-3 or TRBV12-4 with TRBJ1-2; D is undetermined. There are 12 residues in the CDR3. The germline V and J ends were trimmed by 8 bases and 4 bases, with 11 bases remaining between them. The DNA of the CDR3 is TGTGCCAGCTCCCCGGGGAGCTATGGCTACACCTTC. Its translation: CASSPGSYGYTF.

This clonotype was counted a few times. The CDR3 bases are TGTGCCAGCAGTTTAGGGCAGGGGGCGGCAGATACGCAGTATTTT. The encoded protein is CASSLGQGAADTQYF. This chain links TRBV27 with TRBJ2-3; 8 bases line up with TRBD1. The CDR3 runs to 15 residues. J lost 4 bases, V lost 2 bases, and 5 bases had no gene match. From germline, CDR1 is MNHEY and CDR2 SMNVEV (reference sequence).

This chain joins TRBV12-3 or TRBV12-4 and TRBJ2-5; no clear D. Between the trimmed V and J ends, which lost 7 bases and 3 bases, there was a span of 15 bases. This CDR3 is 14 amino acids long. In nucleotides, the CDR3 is TGTGCCAGCACATACGACGTGGCGGAAGAGACCCAGTACTTC. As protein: CASTYDVAEETQYF.

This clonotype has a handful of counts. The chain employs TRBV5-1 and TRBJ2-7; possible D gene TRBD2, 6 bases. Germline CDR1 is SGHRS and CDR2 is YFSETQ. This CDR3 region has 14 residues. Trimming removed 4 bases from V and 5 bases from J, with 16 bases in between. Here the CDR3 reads CASSPQGAGNEQYV. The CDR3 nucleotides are TGCGCCAGCAGCCCCCAGGGCGCGGGAAACGAGCAGTACGTC.

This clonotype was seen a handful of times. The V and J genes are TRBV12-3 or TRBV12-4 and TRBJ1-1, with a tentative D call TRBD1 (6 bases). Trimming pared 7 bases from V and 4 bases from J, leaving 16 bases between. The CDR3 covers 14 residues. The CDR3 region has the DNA TGTGCCAGCATTCTGGACAGCGGATTCACTGAAGCTTTCTTT. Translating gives CASILDSGFTEAFF.

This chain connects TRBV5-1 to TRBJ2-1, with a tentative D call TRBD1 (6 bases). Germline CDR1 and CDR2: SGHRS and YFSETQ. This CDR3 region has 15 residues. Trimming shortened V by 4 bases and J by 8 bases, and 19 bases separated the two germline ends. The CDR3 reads CASSPLGTLNDEQFF. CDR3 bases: TGCGCCAGCAGCCCCCTTGGGACACTGAACGATGAGCAGTTCTTC.

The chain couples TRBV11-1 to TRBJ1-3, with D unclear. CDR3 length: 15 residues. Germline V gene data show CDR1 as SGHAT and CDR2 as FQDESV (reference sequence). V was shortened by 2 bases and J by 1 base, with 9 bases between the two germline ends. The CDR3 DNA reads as TGTGCCAGCAGCTTACAGAGAAGGTCTGGAAACACCATATATTTT. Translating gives CASSLQRRSGNTIYF.

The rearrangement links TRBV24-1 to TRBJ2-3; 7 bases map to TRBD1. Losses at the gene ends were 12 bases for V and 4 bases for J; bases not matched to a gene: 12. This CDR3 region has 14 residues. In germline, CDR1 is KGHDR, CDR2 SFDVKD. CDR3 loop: CASQAGTAPDTQYF. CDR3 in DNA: TGTGCCTCCCAGGCCGGGACAGCGCCAGATACGCAGTATTTT.

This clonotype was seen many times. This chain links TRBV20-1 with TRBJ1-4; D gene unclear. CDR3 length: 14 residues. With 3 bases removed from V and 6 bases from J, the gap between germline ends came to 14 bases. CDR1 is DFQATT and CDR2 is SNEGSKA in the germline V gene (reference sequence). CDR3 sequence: CSASAGRWDEKLFF. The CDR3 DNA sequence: TGCAGTGCTAGCGCAGGTCGATGGGATGAAAAACTGTTTTTT.

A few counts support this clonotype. Here the CDR3 DNA reads TGTGCCAGCAGACTCGGGCTAGCGGAGTACAATGAGCAGTTCTTC. It translates to CASRLGLAEYNEQFF. The J gene is TRBJ2-1, the V gene TRBV6-5; 7 bases fit TRBD2. The CDR3 has 15 amino acids. The V gene's germline CDR1 is MNHEY and CDR2 SVGAGI. V was clipped by 6 bases and J by 4 bases; unmatched bases: 9.

CDR3 sequence: CASSLAGVAKNGYTF. CDR3 DNA: TGTGCCAGCAGCTTGGCAGGGGTGGCAAAAAACGGCTACACCTTC. The chain carries TRBV13 and TRBJ1-2, with D possibly matching TRBD1 (6 bases). The length of the CDR3 is 15 residues. Between the trimmed V and J ends, which lost 3 bases and 8 bases, there was a span of 19 bases. Germline-derived CDR1 and CDR2 are PRHDT and FYEKMQ (reference sequence).

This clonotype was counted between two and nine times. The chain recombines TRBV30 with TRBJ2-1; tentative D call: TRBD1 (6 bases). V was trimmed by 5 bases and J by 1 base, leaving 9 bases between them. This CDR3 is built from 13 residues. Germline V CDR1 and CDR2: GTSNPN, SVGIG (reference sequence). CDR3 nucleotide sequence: TGTGCCTGGGGGGACAATTCCTACAATGAGCAGTTCTTC. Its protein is CAWGDNSYNEQFF.